These 10 T cell receptor beta chains share one sample of origin, sequenced in a study of cytomegalovirus exposure and HLA in healthy donors. The PCR contained 60 Vbeta and 13 Jbeta primers. Only in-frame clones appear in the TCRdb table, and some are missing; sequencing was by immunoSEQ multiplex PCR. The table includes approximately 190,000 clones, approximately 84% detected once. The specimen was PBMCs. The receptors stem from a boy aged 5-17 years in good health and CMV-seronegative.

A single count supports this clone. The J gene is TRBJ2-1, the V gene TRBV2; the match to TRBD1 covers 7 bases. The CDR3 is 15 amino acids. The junction had 8 bases not matched to a gene; V was cut back by 6 bases and J by 3 bases. Germline assignment: CDR1 SNHLY and CDR2 FYNNEI. CDR3 nucleotide sequence: TGTGCCAGCAGCCTAACAGGGGTCAACTACAATGAGCAGTTCTTC. This sequence encodes CASSLTGVNYNEQFF.

V and J are TRBV6-5 and TRBJ2-6; D remains ambiguous. The CDR3 totals 14 residues. Deletions cut 8 bases from V and 2 bases from J, with 10 bases between. The germline gives CDR1 MNHEY, CDR2 SVGAGI. The CDR3 DNA follows: TGTGCCAGCTCCACGGTAACTGGGGCCAACGTCCTGACTTTC. Its protein is CASSTVTGANVLTF.

Only a few counts were recorded for this clone. The chain is built from TRBV27 and TRBJ1-1; 8 nucleotides agree with TRBD1. The length of the CDR3 is 15 residues. The junction had 12 bases not matched to a gene; V was cut back by 2 bases and J by 10 bases. In germline, CDR1 is MNHEY, CDR2 SMNVEV (reference sequence). The CDR3 DNA follows: TGTGCCAGCAGTTTACGGGGGACAGGTATGCTATCAGCTTTCTTT. Translated: CASSLRGTGMLSAFF.

V and J are TRBV7-9 and TRBJ2-7, with 7 bases matching TRBD2. This CDR3 contains 16 residues. Trimming removed 1 base from V and 0 bases from J; junction bases left unmatched: 6. CDR1 SEHNR and CDR2 FQNEAQ come from the germline V gene (reference sequence). In nucleotides, the CDR3 is TGTGCCAGCAGCTTAGGAGCGGGAATAAGCTCCTACGAGCAGTACTTC. Its protein is CASSLGAGISSYEQYF.

The chain carries TRBV5-1 and TRBJ2-1, with a tentative D call TRBD2 (6 bases). The germline gives CDR1 SGHRS, CDR2 YFSETQ. There are 13 residues in the CDR3. Trimming stripped 5 bases from V and 8 bases from J, with 14 bases between. CDR3 protein: CASSSLRGYEQFF. The CDR3 DNA is TGCGCCAGCAGTTCGCTCCGGGGGTATGAGCAGTTCTTC.

This clone was counted a single time. V and J are TRBV5-4 and TRBJ2-7, with TRBD1 matching 8 bases. The CDR3 covers 13 residues. V shed 4 bases, J shed 2 bases, and the junction held 2 bases outside the gene matches. Germline lookup yields CDR1 SGHNT and CDR2 YYREEE (reference sequence). CDR3 nucleotide sequence: TGTGCCAGCAGCCGGACAGGGCCCTACGAGCAGTACTTC. Protein: CASSRTGPYEQYF.

This chain links TRBV1 with TRBJ1-2. TRBV1 represents a pseudogene. The CDR3 sequence is 17 residues long. CDR3 nucleotides: TGCACCAGCAGCGTTCGGAGAGGCATACTACTAAGGTATGGCTACACCTTC. Protein sequence: CTSSVRRGILLRYGYTF.

In nucleotides, the CDR3 is TGTGCCAGCAGCTTGGGGACAGGTCCAGTCCTAGAGCAGTTCTTC. Its translation is CASSLGTGPVLEQFF. The rearrangement joins TRBV13 to TRBJ2-1; 8 nucleotides agree with TRBD1. The trim removed 3 bases at V and 10 bases at J, leaving 11 bases unmatched. Germline V CDR1 and CDR2: PRHDT, FYEKMQ (reference sequence). This CDR3 is 15 amino acids long.

The chain employs TRBV5-4 and TRBJ2-6, with TRBD1 as a possible D gene (6 bases). Germline V gives CDR1 SGHNT, CDR2 YYREEE (reference sequence). Trimming removed 4 bases at V and 3 bases at J, with 11 bases between. The CDR3 sequence is 15 residues long. The CDR3 here is CASSPRGDGANVLTF. The CDR3 DNA follows: TGTGCCAGCAGCCCCAGGGGAGATGGGGCCAACGTCCTGACTTTC.

CDR3 bases: TGCGCCAGCAGCTGGGGACTAGCGGGGCGATCCGGGGAGCTGTTTTTT. Translation: CASSWGLAGRSGELFF. The rearrangement joins TRBV5-1 to TRBJ2-2; TRBD2 matches 13 bases. The CDR3 extends over 16 amino acids. CDR1 is SGHRS, CDR2 YFSETQ, per germline. V lost 3 bases to trimming and J lost 6 bases; unmatched junction nucleotides: 5.